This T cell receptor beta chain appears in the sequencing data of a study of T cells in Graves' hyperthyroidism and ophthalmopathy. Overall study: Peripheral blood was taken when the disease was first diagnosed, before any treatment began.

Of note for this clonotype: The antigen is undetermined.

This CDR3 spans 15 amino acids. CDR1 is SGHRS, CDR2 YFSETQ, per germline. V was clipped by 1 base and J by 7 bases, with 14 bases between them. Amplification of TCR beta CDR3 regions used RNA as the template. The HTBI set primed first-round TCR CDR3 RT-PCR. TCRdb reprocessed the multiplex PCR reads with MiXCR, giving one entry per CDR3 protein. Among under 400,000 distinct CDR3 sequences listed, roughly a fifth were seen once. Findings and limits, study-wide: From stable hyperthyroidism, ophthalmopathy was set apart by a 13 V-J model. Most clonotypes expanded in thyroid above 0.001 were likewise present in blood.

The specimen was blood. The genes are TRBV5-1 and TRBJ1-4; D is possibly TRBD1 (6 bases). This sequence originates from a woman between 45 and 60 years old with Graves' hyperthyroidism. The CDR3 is CASSLNDRRAEKLFF. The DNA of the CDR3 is TGCGCCAGCAGCTTGAACGACAGGAGGGCTGAAAAACTGTTTTTT.